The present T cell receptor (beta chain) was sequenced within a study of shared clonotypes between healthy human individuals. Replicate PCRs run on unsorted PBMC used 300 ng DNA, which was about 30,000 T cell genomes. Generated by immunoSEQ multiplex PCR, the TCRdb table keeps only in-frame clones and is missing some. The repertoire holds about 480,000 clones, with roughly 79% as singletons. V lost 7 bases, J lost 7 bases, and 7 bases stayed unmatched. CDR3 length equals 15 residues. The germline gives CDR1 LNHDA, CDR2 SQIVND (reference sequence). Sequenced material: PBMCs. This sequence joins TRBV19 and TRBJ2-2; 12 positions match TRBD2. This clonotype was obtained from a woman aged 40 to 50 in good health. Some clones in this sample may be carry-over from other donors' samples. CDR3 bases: TGTGCCAGTACAGGGACTAGCGGGCCTCACGGGGAGCTGTTTTTT. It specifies CASTGTSGPHGELFF.